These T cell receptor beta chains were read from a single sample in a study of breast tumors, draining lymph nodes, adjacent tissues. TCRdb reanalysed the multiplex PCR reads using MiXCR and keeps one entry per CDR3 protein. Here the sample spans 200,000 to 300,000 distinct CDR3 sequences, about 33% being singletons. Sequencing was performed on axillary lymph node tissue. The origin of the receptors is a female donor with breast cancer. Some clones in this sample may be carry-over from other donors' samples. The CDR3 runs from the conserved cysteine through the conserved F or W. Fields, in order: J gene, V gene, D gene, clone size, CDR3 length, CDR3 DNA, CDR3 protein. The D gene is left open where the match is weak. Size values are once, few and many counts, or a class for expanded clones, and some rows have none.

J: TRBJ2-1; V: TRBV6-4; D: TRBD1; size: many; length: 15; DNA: TGTGCCAGCAGTGAAGCAGGGGGCAACTACAATGAGCAGTTCTTC; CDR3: CASSEAGGNYNEQFF
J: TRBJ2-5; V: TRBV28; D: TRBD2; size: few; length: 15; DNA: TGTGCCAGCAGGGGGACTAGCGGGAGCCGGGAGACCCAGTACTTC; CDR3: CASRGTSGSRETQYF
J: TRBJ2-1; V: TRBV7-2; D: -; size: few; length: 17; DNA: TGTGCCAGCAGCTTAGGAGCAGGGGGGGGGTTTTTCAATGAGCAGTTCTTC; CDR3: CASSLGAGGGFFNEQFF
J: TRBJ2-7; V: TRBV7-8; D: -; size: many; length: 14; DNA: TGTGCCAGCAGCTTATACTCGGGGGACTACGAGCAGTACTTC; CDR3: CASSLYSGDYEQYF
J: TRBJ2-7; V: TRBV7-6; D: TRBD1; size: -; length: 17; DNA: TGTGCCAGCAGTTCGCGACAGGGGGGGAGGAGGACCTACCAGCAGTACTTC; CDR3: CASSSRQGGRRTYQQYF
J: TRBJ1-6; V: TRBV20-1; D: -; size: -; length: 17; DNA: TGCAGTGCTAGAGATCTGGGACCTAGCTCCTATAATTCACCCCTCCACTTT; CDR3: CSARDLGPSSYNSPLHF
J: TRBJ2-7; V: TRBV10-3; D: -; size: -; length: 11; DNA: TGTGCCATCGGTCGGGAGGACAGGCAGTACTTC; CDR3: CAIGREDRQYF
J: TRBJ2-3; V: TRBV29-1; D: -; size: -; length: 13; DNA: TGCAGCGAGAGGGACCCGACTACAGATACGCAGTATTTT; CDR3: CSERDPTTDTQYF
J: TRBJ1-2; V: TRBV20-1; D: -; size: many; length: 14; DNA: TGCAGTGCTAGCCTCGCAGGGCAGAACTATGGCTACACCTTC; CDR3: CSASLAGQNYGYTF
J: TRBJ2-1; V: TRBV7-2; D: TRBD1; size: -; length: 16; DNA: TGTGCCAGCGGCCTAGAGTTGGCCACAGGGGGCAATGAGCAGTTCTTC; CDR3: CASGLELATGGNEQFF
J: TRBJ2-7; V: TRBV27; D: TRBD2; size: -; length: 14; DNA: TGTGCCACACAACTAGCGGGGAGCTCCTACGAGCAGTACTTC; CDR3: CATQLAGSSYEQYF
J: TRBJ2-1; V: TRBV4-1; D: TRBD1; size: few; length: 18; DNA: TGCGCCAGCAGCCGAGAGTTTTTAACAGGGGGGAATTCAAATGAGCAGTTCTTC; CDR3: CASSREFLTGGNSNEQFF
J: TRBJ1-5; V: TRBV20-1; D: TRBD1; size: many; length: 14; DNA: TGCAGTGCGCACAACAGGGGGCGTGGACAGCCCCAGCATTTT; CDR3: CSAHNRGRGQPQHF
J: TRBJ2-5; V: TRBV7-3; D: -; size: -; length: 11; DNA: TGTGCCAGGGAGACAGTGGGGACCCAGTACTTC; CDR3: CARETVGTQYF
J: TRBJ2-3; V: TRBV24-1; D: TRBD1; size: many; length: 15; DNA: TGTGCCACCAGTGATGACAGGGGATATTTATATACGCAGTATTTT; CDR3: CATSDDRGYLYTQYF
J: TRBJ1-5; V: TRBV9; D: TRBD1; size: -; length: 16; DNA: TGTGTCAGCAGCCAACCGGGACAGGGGGCGGGACAGCCCCAGCATTTT; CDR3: CVSSQPGQGAGQPQHF
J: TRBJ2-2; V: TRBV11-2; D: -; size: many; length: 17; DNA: TGTGCCAGCAGCTTATCAAGGTGGGAGCCTAGCAGCCGGGAGCTGTTTTTT; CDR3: CASSLSRWEPSSRELFF
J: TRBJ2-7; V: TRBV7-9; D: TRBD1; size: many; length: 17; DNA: TGTGCCAGCAGCTTAGTTTTTGGTGGACAGGGGAGTTACGAGCAGTACTTC; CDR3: CASSLVFGGQGSYEQYF
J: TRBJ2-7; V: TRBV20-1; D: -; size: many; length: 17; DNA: TGCAGTGCTAAGCCCGACGTGGGTGATGCGGACTCCTACGAGCAGTACTTC; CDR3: CSAKPDVGDADSYEQYF
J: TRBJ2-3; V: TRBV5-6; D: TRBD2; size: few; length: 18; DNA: TGTGCCAGCAGTCTCTTGGTAGCGGGAGGGCAGGGGACAGATACGCAGTATTTT; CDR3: CASSLLVAGGQGTDTQYF
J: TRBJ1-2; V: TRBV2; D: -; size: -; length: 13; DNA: TGTGCCAGCAGCGGTCTCTCCTCTTACGGCTTATCCTTC; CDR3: CASSGLSSYGLSF
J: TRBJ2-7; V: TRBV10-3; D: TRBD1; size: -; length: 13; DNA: TGTGCCATCAGTAGGACAGGGGGGTCCGAGCAGTACTTC; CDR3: CAISRTGGSEQYF
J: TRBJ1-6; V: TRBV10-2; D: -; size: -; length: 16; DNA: TGCGCCAGCAGTGAGCAGCTGTGCTCCTATAATTCACCCCTCCACTTT; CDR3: CASSEQLCSYNSPLHF
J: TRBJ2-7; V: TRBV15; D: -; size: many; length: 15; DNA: TGTGCCACCAGCAGAGATCCGGAAACCTCCTACGAGCAGTACTTC; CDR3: CATSRDPETSYEQYF
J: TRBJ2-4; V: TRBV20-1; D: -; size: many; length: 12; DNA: TGCAGTGCTAGAGGGGGAAAAAACATTCAGTACTTC; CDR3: CSARGGKNIQYF
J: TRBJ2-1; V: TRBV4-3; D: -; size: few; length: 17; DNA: TGCGCCAGCAGCCAAGAGACAGGGAGGGTCTCCTACAATGAGCAGTTCTTC; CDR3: CASSQETGRVSYNEQFF
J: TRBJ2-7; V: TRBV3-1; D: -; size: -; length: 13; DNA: TGTGCCAGCAGCCAAGTGGAGGGCCACGAGCAGTACTTC; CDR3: CASSQVEGHEQYF
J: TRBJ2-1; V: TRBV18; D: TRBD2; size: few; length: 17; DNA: TGTGCCAGCTCACCAGACCGAGGACTAGCACGGGGCGGTGAGCAGTTCTTC; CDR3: CASSPDRGLARGGEQFF
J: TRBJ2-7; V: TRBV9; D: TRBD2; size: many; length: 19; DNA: TGTGCCAGCAGCGTAGAGGGTGGGGGAGCGGGAGGGGCCTCCTACGAGCAGTACTTC; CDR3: CASSVEGGGAGGASYEQYF
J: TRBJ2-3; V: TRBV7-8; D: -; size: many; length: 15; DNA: TGTGCCAGCAGCTTTTGGGCCGAATCCACAGATACGCAGTATTTT; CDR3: CASSFWAESTDTQYF
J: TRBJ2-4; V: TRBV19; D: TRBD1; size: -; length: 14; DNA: TGTGCCAGTATCTCGAGGGCAGGGGGAAACATTCAGTACTTC; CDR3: CASISRAGGNIQYF
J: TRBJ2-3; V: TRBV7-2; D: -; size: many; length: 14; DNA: TGTGCCAGCAGCTTTATAAGCAGGAAAGATACGCAGTATTTT; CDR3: CASSFISRKDTQYF
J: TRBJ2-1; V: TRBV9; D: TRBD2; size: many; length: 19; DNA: TGTGCCAGCAGCGTAGACCTGACAGTGGGAGGACTAGCGGGAGGAGAGCAGTTCTTC; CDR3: CASSVDLTVGGLAGGEQFF
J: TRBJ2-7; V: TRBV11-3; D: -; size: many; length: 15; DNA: TGTGCCAGCAGCTTAGATCGAGACTACTCCTACGAGCAGTACTTC; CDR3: CASSLDRDYSYEQYF
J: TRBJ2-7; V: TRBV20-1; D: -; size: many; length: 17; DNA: TGCAGTGCTAGAGATCCCCTCCGGAGGCTAGCTGCCTACGAGCAGTACTTC; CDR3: CSARDPLRRLAAYEQYF
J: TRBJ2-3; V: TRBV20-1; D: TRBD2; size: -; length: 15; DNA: TGCAGTGCTAGAGATCCAGGACTAGTATTAGATACGCAGTATTTT; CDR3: CSARDPGLVLDTQYF
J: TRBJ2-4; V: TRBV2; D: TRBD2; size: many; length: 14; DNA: TGTGCCAGCAGTGAAGGTGTGGGGGGGGACATTCAGTACTTC; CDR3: CASSEGVGGDIQYF
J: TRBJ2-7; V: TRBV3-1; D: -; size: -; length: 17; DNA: TGTGCCAGCAGCCAAGCTCGGGGTAGCGGAAGTCTACGCGGGCAGTACTTC; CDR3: CASSQARGSGSLRGQYF
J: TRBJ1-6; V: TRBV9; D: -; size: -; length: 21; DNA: TGTGCCAGCAGTCAGGGTGGACTAGCGATGTATCTGTGCTCCTATAATTCACCCCTCCACTTT; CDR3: CASSQGGLAMYLCSYNSPLHF
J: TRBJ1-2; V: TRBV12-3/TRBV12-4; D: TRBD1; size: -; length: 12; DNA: TGTGCCAGCACGAGGACAGGCTATGGCTACACCTTC; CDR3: CASTRTGYGYTF
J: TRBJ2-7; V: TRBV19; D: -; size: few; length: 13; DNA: TGTGCCAGTAGCCAACGAACCTCCTCTGAGCAGTACTTC; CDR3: CASSQRTSSEQYF
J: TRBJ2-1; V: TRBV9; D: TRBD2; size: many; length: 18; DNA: TGTGCCAGCAGCGCCGAGGGTCTAGCGGGAGAAACGTACAATGAGCAGTTCTTC; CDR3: CASSAEGLAGETYNEQFF
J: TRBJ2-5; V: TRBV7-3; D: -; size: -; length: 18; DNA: TGTGCCAGCAGCCAAGATGTAGGGGTCACTAGAGGGCAAGAGACCCAGTACTTC; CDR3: CASSQDVGVTRGQETQYF
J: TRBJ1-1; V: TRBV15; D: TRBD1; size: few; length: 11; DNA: TGTGCCACCGGGACAGCGTCAAAAGCTTTCTTT; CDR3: CATGTASKAFF
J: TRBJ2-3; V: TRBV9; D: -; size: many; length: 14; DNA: TGTGCCAGCAGCGTAGGCAAGGGGACAGATACGCAGTATTTT; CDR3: CASSVGKGTDTQYF
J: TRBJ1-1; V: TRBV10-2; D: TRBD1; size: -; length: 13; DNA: TGCGCCAGCATGGCAGGGGGCCTCACTGAAGCTTTCTTT; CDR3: CASMAGGLTEAFF
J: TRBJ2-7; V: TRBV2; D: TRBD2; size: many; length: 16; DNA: TGTGCCAGCAGGGGCCGACTAGCGGGAGGGACCTACGAGCAGTACTTC; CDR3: CASRGRLAGGTYEQYF
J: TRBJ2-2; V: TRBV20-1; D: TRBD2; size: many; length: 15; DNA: TGCAGTGCTAGAGATTTAGCGGGAGAAGCCGGGGAGCTGTTTTTT; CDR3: CSARDLAGEAGELFF
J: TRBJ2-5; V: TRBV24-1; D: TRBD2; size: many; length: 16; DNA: TGTGCCACCAGTGATTTCGGCGGGAGTGCCCAAGAGACCCAGTACTTC; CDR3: CATSDFGGSAQETQYF